The clone carrying this T cell receptor beta chain rates as medium-sized. The record originates from a study of blood T cell repertoires in COVID-19. Produced via immunoSEQ multiplex PCR; TCRdb's table is partial and in-frame only. This sample has some 70,000 clones, with more than 65% found just once. Looked up from germline, CDR1 is KGHSH and CDR2 is LQKENI. V lost 6 bases and J lost 6; bases outside the gene matches: 8. This CDR3 comprises 14 residues. This chain links TRBV18 with TRBJ1-2, with 9 bases lining up with TRBD1. The specimen sequenced was peripheral blood. The clonotype originates from a woman in her forties or fifties with acute or convalescent COVID-19. The chain's CDR3 is CASSNLGQGDGYTF. As DNA, the CDR3 is TGTGCCAGCTCCAATTTGGGACAGGGCGATGGCTACACCTTC.